The rows below give T cell receptor beta chains drawn from one sample of a study of regulatory T cells in long-lasting Graves disease. TCRdb called the multiplex PCR reads again in MiXCR, with one record for every CDR3 protein. The sample has 450,000 or so distinct CDR3 sequences, about 20% seen once; the top ten hold around 13%. Sequencing used peripheral blood mononuclear cells (PBMCs), obtained when the disease was refractory, from a patient treated with antithyroid drugs. These receptors were collected from a female donor with Graves disease. Each CDR3 is given with its conserved first and last residue. D genes are given only for firm matches. The size entry is marked missing in some rows and otherwise reads once, few, many or a size class.

TRBJ1-4,TRBV12-3/TRBV12-4,NA,15,NA,TGTGCCAGCAGTTTAGACGGGACCAATAATGAAAAACTGTTTTTT,CASSLDGTNNEKLFF
TRBJ2-7,TRBV19,NA,15,NA,TGTGCCAGTAGTCTATCGGGAGCCCCCAGCTACGAGCAGTACTTC,CASSLSGAPSYEQYF
TRBJ2-7,TRBV12-3/TRBV12-4,few,14,TRBD2,TGTGCCAGCAGTTTAGGCGGGGGGGCCTTCGAGCAGTACTTC,CASSLGGGAFEQYF
TRBJ1-2,TRBV7-3,many,12,NA,TGTGCCAGCAGCCTCCCTACAGGGCCTATGACCTTC,CASSLPTGPMTF
TRBJ2-7,TRBV25-1,NA,13,NA,TGTGCCAGCACCCCCAAGGACAGCTACGAGCAGTACTTC,CASTPKDSYEQYF
TRBJ1-5,TRBV7-9,NA,15,TRBD1,TGTGCCAGCAGCTTAGGGACAGGTGACAATCAGCCCCAGCATTTT,CASSLGTGDNQPQHF
TRBJ2-6,TRBV25-1,NA,19,TRBD1,TGTGCCAGCAGTGGTCCCCCTCGGGACAGAAACTCTGGGGCCAACGTCCTGACTTTC,CASSGPPRDRNSGANVLTF
TRBJ2-5,TRBV6-1,NA,15,NA,TGTGCCAGCAGCGAACGCAGGCGTTCGGGAGAGGCCCAGTACTTC,CASSERRRSGEAQYF
TRBJ2-3,TRBV7-8,NA,15,NA,TGTGCCAGCAGCGAGGGGGGCAGGGGAACAGATACGCAGTATTTT,CASSEGGRGTDTQYF
TRBJ1-2,TRBV29-1,NA,16,NA,TGCAGCGTTGAAAAGCTGGCAGGGAGGTTTTCCTATGGCTACACCTTC,CSVEKLAGRFSYGYTF
TRBJ2-5,TRBV29-1,NA,13,NA,TGCAGCGTTGGGGGACCCGCGGGGGAGACCCAGTACTTC,CSVGGPAGETQYF
TRBJ1-1,TRBV7-2,many,14,NA,TGTGCCAGCAGCACTTCCGGGGGCGACACTGAAGCTTTCTTT,CASSTSGGDTEAFF
TRBJ1-3,TRBV28,few,16,NA,TGTGCCAGCAGTTTTGATCGGGGCTTCTCTGGAAACACCATATATTTT,CASSFDRGFSGNTIYF
TRBJ1-2,TRBV7-9,many,14,TRBD1,TGTGCCAGCAGCCAGGGGGCCGCTAACTATGGCTACACCTTC,CASSQGAANYGYTF
TRBJ1-3,TRBV3-1,NA,15,NA,TGTGCCAGCAGCCTACAGGGATTTACTGGAAACACCATATATTTT,CASSLQGFTGNTIYF
TRBJ2-7,TRBV19,NA,14,NA,TGTGCCAGTACCTCGGAGGGTTCCACCTACGAGCAGTACTTC,CASTSEGSTYEQYF
TRBJ1-5,TRBV20-1,many,14,NA,TGCAGTGCTAGGCCTACAGGATCCAATCAGCCCCAGCATTTT,CSARPTGSNQPQHF
TRBJ2-4,TRBV7-9,NA,15,NA,TGTGCCAGCAGCCCCAGCTCCGATTTCGGAAACATTCAGTACTTC,CASSPSSDFGNIQYF
TRBJ1-1,TRBV5-1,NA,15,TRBD1,TGCGCCAGCAGCTTCGCAGGGGGTCCCGAGTCCGAAGCTTTCTTT,CASSFAGGPESEAFF
TRBJ2-7,TRBV28,many,14,TRBD1,TGTGCCAGCAGCTCCGGGACAGGGGTTTACGAGCAGTACTTC,CASSSGTGVYEQYF
TRBJ1-2,TRBV19,many,14,NA,TGTGCCAGTAGTGGTACGTGGGGAGTGAATGGCTACACCTTC,CASSGTWGVNGYTF
TRBJ1-4,TRBV20-1,NA,16,NA,TGCAGTGCTAGAGTAACGGGGGCTCTTTCCCCTGAAAAACTGTTTTTT,CSARVTGALSPEKLFF
TRBJ1-1,TRBV12-3/TRBV12-4,many,13,NA,TGTGCCAGCATCTGGGCAGCGAACACTGAAGCTTTCTTT,CASIWAANTEAFF
TRBJ2-7,TRBV6-1,many,13,NA,TGTGCCAGCAGTAGACCGTCCACCTACGAGCAGTACTTC,CASSRPSTYEQYF
TRBJ1-5,TRBV6-1,few,14,TRBD1,TGTGCCAGCAGTGAAACAGGGGGCTCTCAGCCCCAGCATTTT,CASSETGGSQPQHF
TRBJ1-1,TRBV28,few,15,NA,TGTGCCAGCAGTTTCCTCGGCCAGGAGAACACTGAAGCTTTCTTT,CASSFLGQENTEAFF
TRBJ2-3,TRBV20-1,NA,10,NA,TGCAGTGCTAGGACAGATACGCAGTATTTT,CSARTDTQYF
TRBJ1-6,TRBV20-1,NA,15,NA,TGCAGTGCCCCCCCTAAGGGCAGAAGTAATTCACCCCTCCACTTT,CSAPPKGRSNSPLHF
TRBJ2-7,TRBV6-1,few,15,NA,TGTGCCAGCAGGGCTGGAGGGGGGGCGCCCTACGAGCAGTACTTC,CASRAGGGAPYEQYF
TRBJ1-6,TRBV19,NA,14,NA,TGTGCCAGTAGTATAGGGGAGGGAGATTCACCCCTCCACTTT,CASSIGEGDSPLHF
TRBJ2-2,TRBV7-3,few,16,NA,TGTGCCAGCAGCTTAGAAGTAATGGCCGAACGAAGTCGGCTGTTTTTT,CASSLEVMAERSRLFF
TRBJ1-2,TRBV6-5,many,14,NA,TGTGCCAGCAGTTACTCCGTGGCCACCTATGGCTACACCTTC,CASSYSVATYGYTF
TRBJ1-2,TRBV6-1,many,13,NA,TGTGCCAGCAGTGATCGACAGCGAAGGGGCTACACCTTC,CASSDRQRRGYTF
TRBJ1-4,TRBV2,many,14,NA,TGTGCCAGCAGTGAACAGGGACTCCTAGAAAAACTGTTTTTT,CASSEQGLLEKLFF
TRBJ2-4,TRBV28,few,10,NA,TGTGCCAGCAGCTCGAACATTCAGTACTTC,CASSSNIQYF
TRBJ1-1,TRBV6-5,many,14,NA,TGTGCCAGCAGTTTAGGGCAGCGCGGCACTGAAGCTTTCTTT,CASSLGQRGTEAFF
TRBJ2-5,TRBV6-5,NA,14,NA,TGTGCCAGCAGTTACTCGGACTATCAAGAGACCCAGTACTTC,CASSYSDYQETQYF